A selection of T cell receptor beta chains follows, all from one sample in a study of T-cell memory formation after mild COVID-19. TCRdb ran MiXCR on the 5' RACE reads and lists one entry per CDR3 protein. The sample carries fewer than 450,000 distinct CDR3 sequences, 20% to 25% recorded once. Sequences were obtained from PBMCs or a T cell subset sorted from them (not recorded which). All receptors come from an adult woman who had mild COVID-19 (a few samples of this study predate the infection). Cell type and time point are not known. Each CDR3 is given with its conserved first and last residue. The order of the fields is D gene, CDR3 length, J gene, clone size, V gene, CDR3 DNA, CDR3 protein. D genes are given only for firm matches. Rows give clone size only sometimes, using once, few, many, or a class for an expanded clone.

.	13	TRBJ2-5	.	TRBV20-1	TGCAGTGCTAGAGATGGAGGCCAAGAGACCCAGTACTTC	CSARDGGQETQYF
.	14	TRBJ1-6	.	TRBV7-9	TGTGCCAGCAGCCCCGAGGGGGGGGGTTCGCACCTCCACTTT	CASSPEGGGSHLHF
TRBD2	14	TRBJ2-5	few	TRBV24-1	TGTGCCACCAGTGATTCTGCTAGCGGGGAGACCCAGTACTTC	CATSDSASGETQYF
.	13	TRBJ2-1	few	TRBV10-3	TGTGCCATCGCGGGGAGCTCCTACAATGAGCAGTTCTTC	CAIAGSSYNEQFF
.	15	TRBJ1-1	few	TRBV27	TGTGCCAGCAGGTCCCTCGGCGGGTACGGGGCTGAAGCTTTCTTT	CASRSLGGYGAEAFF
.	13	TRBJ2-2	.	TRBV9	TGTGCCAGCAGCGTGGTGACAACCGGGGAGCTGTTTTTT	CASSVVTTGELFF
.	16	TRBJ1-1	many	TRBV28	TGTGCCAGCAGTCCTCTCAGGTCGGGGGGGGACACTGAAGCTTTCTTT	CASSPLRSGGDTEAFF
.	17	TRBJ2-3	.	TRBV11-2	TGTGCCAGCAGCCATCGCGGGACAGCTGACCGCACAGATACGCAGTATTTT	CASSHRGTADRTDTQYF
TRBD1	15	TRBJ2-7	few	TRBV5-6	TGTGCCAGCAGCTGGAAGGGGACAGGGGCTTACGAGCAGTACTTC	CASSWKGTGAYEQYF
.	14	TRBJ1-5	.	TRBV2	TGTGCCGGAGTACGGACCAGGGGCGATCAGCCCCAGCATTTT	CAGVRTRGDQPQHF
TRBD2	15	TRBJ2-5	few	TRBV6-5	TGTGCCAGCAGGTTAGCGGGCAAGTACCAAGAGACCCAGTACTTC	CASRLAGKYQETQYF
.	14	TRBJ2-6	.	TRBV13	TGTGCCAGCAGGACCTTTTCGGGGGCCAACGTCCTGACTTTC	CASRTFSGANVLTF
TRBD1	14	TRBJ2-1	few	TRBV12-3/TRBV12-4	TGTGCCAGCAGCCCTCGGACAGGGGGCAGTGAGCAGTTCTTC	CASSPRTGGSEQFF
.	14	TRBJ1-5	.	TRBV18	TGTGCCAGCTCACCACCGTATGTAGGCCAGCCCCAGCATTTT	CASSPPYVGQPQHF
TRBD1	13	TRBJ1-1	.	TRBV2	TGTGCCAGCAGCACAGGGGGCAACGCTGAAGCTTTCTTT	CASSTGGNAEAFF
.	14	TRBJ1-6	.	TRBV27	TGTGCCAGCAGTTACGGGACACCCGGATCACCCCTCCACTTT	CASSYGTPGSPLHF
.	11	TRBJ1-1	.	TRBV24-1	TGTGCCACCGAATCCGGGTTTGAAGCTTTCTTT	CATESGFEAFF
TRBD2	14	TRBJ2-5	few	TRBV4-3	TGCGCCAGCAGCCAAGATTGGGGGGGAGAGACCCAGTACTTC	CASSQDWGGETQYF
TRBD1	15	TRBJ1-1	few	TRBV5-6	TGTGCCAGCAGCTATAAGACAGGGAGAAACACTGAAGCTTTCTTT	CASSYKTGRNTEAFF
.	15	TRBJ2-1	few	TRBV5-4	TGTGCCAGCAGCTGGGGGACCGGGGCCCGAGGTGAGCAGTTCTTC	CASSWGTGARGEQFF
.	14	TRBJ2-5	.	TRBV6-2/TRBV6-3	TGTGCCAGCAGTTATGAGCTAACCCAAGAGACCCAGTACTTC	CASSYELTQETQYF
TRBD2	15	TRBJ2-1	.	TRBV5-1	TGCGCCAGCAGCTGGGGGACTAGCGAATACAATGAGCAGTTCTTC	CASSWGTSEYNEQFF
TRBD1	15	TRBJ1-1	.	TRBV10-3	TGTGCCATCAGTGAGTCGGACAGGGTTGACACTGAAGCTTTCTTT	CAISESDRVDTEAFF
TRBD1	15	TRBJ1-5	once	TRBV9	TGTGCCAGCAGCGTAGGGGGACAGGTCAATCAGCCCCAGCATTTT	CASSVGGQVNQPQHF
TRBD2	18	TRBJ2-3	.	TRBV5-1	TGCGCCAGCAGCTTGGCCGTGGGACTAGCGGGGAGGACAGATACGCAGTATTTT	CASSLAVGLAGRTDTQYF
TRBD2	16	TRBJ2-1	.	TRBV6-5	TGTGCCAGCAGTTGGGGTAGGGGACTAGCCTACAATGAGCAGTTCTTC	CASSWGRGLAYNEQFF
TRBD2	18	TRBJ2-7	few	TRBV7-9	TGTGCCAGTGGGCCGTTGGCGAGCAAAGCGGGAGTCTTCTACGAGCAGTACTTC	CASGPLASKAGVFYEQYF
TRBD2	16	TRBJ2-7	many	TRBV7-9	TGTGCCAGCAGCACGCGCGGGACTAGCGGGCACTACGAGCAGTACTTC	CASSTRGTSGHYEQYF
TRBD2	15	TRBJ2-3	.	TRBV9	TGTGCCAGCAGCGAGCGGGGCTGGGTGGCAGATACGCAGTATTTT	CASSERGWVADTQYF
.	12	TRBJ2-7	few	TRBV12-3/TRBV12-4	TGTGCCAGCAGTTACACGGCCTACGAGCAGTACTTC	CASSYTAYEQYF
TRBD1	13	TRBJ1-2	.	TRBV30	TGTGCCTGGTCGGACAGGGGGCGACCTGGCTACACCTTC	CAWSDRGRPGYTF
.	14	TRBJ2-2	few	TRBV7-2	TGTGCCAGCAGCCGCCATCCTAACACCGGGGAGCTGTTTTTT	CASSRHPNTGELFF
.	12	TRBJ2-2	.	TRBV6-6	TGTGCCAGCAGTCCCTTGAACGGGGAGCTGTTTTTT	CASSPLNGELFF
TRBD2	15	TRBJ2-7	few	TRBV3-1	TGTGCCAGCAGCCTCGGGACTAGCGGACCCTACGAGCAGTACTTC	CASSLGTSGPYEQYF
.	16	TRBJ2-3	.	TRBV7-2	TGTGCCAGCAGCTTAGGAGCCGGGACTAGCACAGATACGCAGTATTTT	CASSLGAGTSTDTQYF
.	13	TRBJ1-1	.	TRBV19	TGTGCCAGTAGTATAGGGGAGGGGACTGAAGCTTTCTTT	CASSIGEGTEAFF
.	17	TRBJ1-4	many	TRBV2	TGTGCCAGCAGTGAACAGCTAACGGGCCCCTCAGGGGAAAAACTGTTTTTT	CASSEQLTGPSGEKLFF
.	13	TRBJ2-7	.	TRBV12-3/TRBV12-4	TGTGCCAGCAGTGTGGGATACTCCTACGAGCAGTACTTC	CASSVGYSYEQYF
TRBD2	15	TRBJ2-7	.	TRBV11-3	TGTGCCAGCAGCTTAGGCGGGGGACTAGGCTACGAGCAGTACTTC	CASSLGGGLGYEQYF
.	13	TRBJ2-3	.	TRBV6-5	TGTGCCAGCAGTTACTTTGCGGGGGATACGCAGTATTTT	CASSYFAGDTQYF
.	13	TRBJ2-3	.	TRBV19	TGTGCCAGTAGTATCGCTAGAACAGATACGCAGTATTTT	CASSIARTDTQYF
TRBD1	15	TRBJ1-2	.	TRBV10-3	TGTGCCATCAGTCCCGGGACAGGGGGCGCGAGGGGCTACACCTTC	CAISPGTGGARGYTF
.	13	TRBJ1-2	few	TRBV12-3/TRBV12-4	TGTGCCAGCAGTTTCGACGGGGCGCGGGGCTACACCTTC	CASSFDGARGYTF
.	14	TRBJ1-3	few	TRBV7-9	TGTGCCAGCAGCCTCGCTACCTCTGGAAACACCATATATTTT	CASSLATSGNTIYF
TRBD1	14	TRBJ2-7	.	TRBV5-6	TGTGCCAGCAGCTTATGGGGGACAGGGAACGAGCAGTACTTC	CASSLWGTGNEQYF